These 28 T cell receptor beta chains share one sample of origin, sequenced in a study of identical twins. TCRdb reprocessed the 5' RACE reads with MiXCR, giving one entry per CDR3 protein. The sample has around 550,000 distinct CDR3 sequences, roughly 15% seen once. These data were likewise used in another study, on yellow fever vaccine responses in identical twins.

Sequencing was performed on CD4+ T cells sorted from blood. The receptors shown here come from a young woman in good health.

This clonotype was counted a few times. This chain joins TRBV12-3 or TRBV12-4 and TRBJ2-7; D unclear. This CDR3 is built from 12 residues. The V end lost 6 bases, the J end lost 3 bases, and 9 bases lay between the germline ends. CDR3 region: CASSRDHYEQYV. DNA for the CDR3: TGTGCCAGCAGCCGAGACCACTACGAGCAGTACGTC.

The chain combines TRBV11-2 with TRBJ2-2; D perhaps matches TRBD2 (6 bases). V was trimmed by 1 base and J by 0 bases, leaving 18 bases between them. This CDR3 comprises 19 residues. Per the germline V gene, CDR1 is SGHAT and CDR2 is FQNNGV. The CDR3 loop reads CASSLVGEVFVANTGELFF. The CDR3 DNA sequence: TGTGCCAGCAGCTTAGTGGGGGAGGTGTTTGTCGCGAACACCGGGGAGCTGTTTTTT.

Ten or more counts support this clonotype. This rearrangement joins TRBV12-3 or TRBV12-4 to TRBJ2-1, with 7 positions matching TRBD1. Trimming at V came to 5 bases and at J to 3 bases, leaving 7 bases not matched to a gene. The CDR3 length is 15 residues. The CDR3 here is CASSLRAGGYNEQFF. The CDR3 region has the DNA TGTGCCAGCAGTCTCCGGGCAGGGGGCTACAATGAGCAGTTCTTC.

The chain has TRBV12-3 or TRBV12-4 and TRBJ2-7; 7 bases line up with TRBD1. The J segment lost 2 bases and the V segment lost 3 bases, leaving 7 bases of the junction unmatched. The CDR3 length is 15 residues. CDR3 coding DNA: TGTGCCAGCAGTTTTAGGGGACAGAGCACCTACGAGCAGTACTTC. Its protein is CASSFRGQSTYEQYF.

The gene calls are TRBV5-4 and TRBJ2-1; TRBD2 matches at 8 bases. V dropped 5 bases and J dropped 2; count of bases not matched to a gene: 27. Germline loops: CDR1 SGHNT, CDR2 YYREEE (reference sequence). This CDR3 contains 22 residues. The CDR3 protein is CASRLGSGTMGISTATYNEQFF. The CDR3 bases are TGTGCCAGCAGGCTTGGTAGCGGGACGATGGGGATATCCACTGCCACCTACAATGAGCAGTTCTTC. The variable domain in full, with the rest retrieved from reference TRBV5-4 and TRBJ2-1, is ETGVTQSPTHLIKTRGQQVTLRCSSQSGHNTVSWYQQALGQGPQFIFQYYREEENGRGNFPPRFSGLQFPNYSSELNVNALELDDSALYLCASRLGSGTMGISTATYNEQFFGPGTRLTVL.

This clonotype has just a few counts. This sequence joins TRBV5-1 and TRBJ2-7; D unclear. Trimming took 4 bases from V and 9 from J, leaving 20 bases between them. Germline CDR1 is SGHRS and CDR2 is YFSETQ. The CDR3 is 14 amino acids. The DNA of the CDR3 is TGCGCCAGCAGCCCACTGTCCCCCTCAGTGGGGCAGTACTTC. Amino acids: CASSPLSPSVGQYF.

The chain combines TRBV27 with TRBJ2-1; TRBD1 agrees at 7 bases. V trimming: 2 bases; J trimming: 7 bases; junction bases outside the gene matches: 11. This CDR3 is built from 16 residues. Germline V gives CDR1 MNHEY, CDR2 SMNVEV (reference sequence). The CDR3 spells CASSLREPGTENEQFF. CDR3 DNA: TGTGCCAGCAGTTTAAGGGAACCCGGGACAGAAAATGAGCAGTTCTTC.

This clonotype was counted at least ten times. The J gene is TRBJ2-7, the V gene TRBV12-3 or TRBV12-4; D is perhaps TRBD1 or TRBD2 (5 bases each). The CDR3 length is 15 residues. Between the trimmed V and J ends, which lost 4 bases and 7 bases, there was a span of 20 bases. CDR3 sequence (DNA): TGTGCCAGCAGTTCTTTTCCCGGGACCTCTGTTGAGCAGTACTTC. It is translated as CASSSFPGTSVEQYF.

This clonotype has more than one count but fewer than ten. This chain links TRBV5-5 with TRBJ2-7; 8 bases map to TRBD1. The CDR3 runs to 16 residues. V shed 2 bases and J 6 bases; nucleotides not matched to a gene: 13. CDR1 is SGHKS, CDR2 YYEKEE, per germline (reference sequence). The CDR3 reads CASSFLLATGASEQYF. In DNA, the CDR3 is TGTGCCAGCAGCTTTTTGCTGGCGACAGGGGCGAGCGAGCAGTACTTC.

The rearrangement joins TRBV12-3 or TRBV12-4 to TRBJ2-7, with 7 bases fitting TRBD2. The CDR3 totals 14 residues. V shed 5 bases and J 3 bases; nucleotides not matched to a gene: 7. As DNA, the CDR3 is TGTGCCAGCAGTGAGAGACTAGCCCGCTACGAGCAGTACTTC. It is translated as CASSERLARYEQYF.

This chain connects TRBV25-1 to TRBJ2-5; 9 nucleotides align to TRBD2. CDR1 is MGHDK, CDR2 SYGVNS, per germline. This CDR3 contains 16 residues. V was pared by 2 bases and J by 2 bases, with 6 bases of the junction left unmatched. The CDR3 DNA reads as TGTGCCAGCAGTGAAATGACTAGCGGACTGCAAGAGACCCAGTACTTC. Amino acid sequence: CASSEMTSGLQETQYF.

This chain's CDR3 is CAISEGYNGPTLGEQFF. The CDR3 DNA is TGTGCCATCAGTGAGGGGTACAATGGACCTACCCTTGGAGAGCAGTTCTTC. This rearrangement joins TRBV10-3 to TRBJ2-1; D is unresolved. The CDR3 is made up of 17 amino acids. Germline loops: CDR1 ENHRY, CDR2 SYGVKD. V lost 2 bases and J lost 10, with 24 bases in between.

In nucleotides, the CDR3 is TGTGCCAGCAAGGGTTCCGGCACTGGGCAACAGGGCAGGCCCAATGAGCAGTTCTTC. Its translation is CASKGSGTGQQGRPNEQFF. The chain couples TRBV11-1 to TRBJ2-1; possibly TRBD1 for D (6 bases). The CDR3 has 19 amino acids. Per germline, CDR1 SGHAT and CDR2 FQDESV (reference sequence). Deletions cut 7 bases from V and 6 bases from J, with 31 bases between. Supplemented by reference TRBV11-1 and TRBJ2-1, the full variable domain reads EAEVAQSPRYKITEKSQAVAFWCDPISGHATLYWYRQILGQGPELLVQFQDESVVDDSQLPKDRFSAERLKGVDSTLKIQPAELGDSAMYLCASKGSGTGQQGRPNEQFFGPGTRLTVL.

This clonotype appeared once. V and J are TRBV7-2 and TRBJ1-6, with D tentatively TRBD1 (6 bases). The CDR3 length is 15 residues. Germline V lookup: CDR1 SGHTA, CDR2 FQGNSA. V was shortened by 10 bases and J by 7 bases, with 20 bases between the two germline ends. CDR3 in DNA: TGTGCCATCCAGCTTGCTGAGACAGGAAATTCACCCCTCCACTTT. Translating it yields CAIQLAETGNSPLHF.

This clonotype was counted between two and nine times. The rearrangement links TRBV12-3 or TRBV12-4 to TRBJ2-7; TRBD2 aligns across 7 bases. J was trimmed by 2 bases and V by 5 bases; bases with no gene match: 6. There are 14 residues in the CDR3. The CDR3 sequence: CASSPGAGAYEQYF. The CDR3 DNA is TGTGCCAGCAGTCCTGGGGCGGGAGCCTACGAGCAGTACTTC.

This clonotype occurred many times. The chain has TRBV12-3 or TRBV12-4 and TRBJ2-5; 8 bases fit TRBD2. Unmatched junction bases numbered 11, after V lost 3 bases and J lost 5 bases. CDR3 length equals 16 residues. The CDR3 reads CASSLLGASGRETQYF. CDR3 in DNA: TGTGCCAGCAGTTTGCTTGGGGCTAGCGGGCGTGAGACCCAGTACTTC.

A few counts support this clonotype. The chain combines TRBV7-6 with TRBJ2-1; 15 bases agree with TRBD2. Germline V lookup: CDR1 SGHVS, CDR2 FNYEAQ. CDR3 length equals 21 residues. Trimming took 5 bases from V and 5 from J; bases not matched to a gene: 19. CDR3 in amino acids: CASSGQGTSGRITYQNNEQFF. CDR3 sequence (DNA): TGTGCCAGCAGCGGGCAAGGGACTAGCGGGAGGATAACCTACCAAAACAATGAGCAGTTCTTC.

This clonotype was detected only a few times. The chain combines TRBV2 with TRBJ2-1; D not resolved. The germline CDR1 and CDR2 sequences are SNHLY and FYNNEI. V gave up 6 bases and J gave up 0 bases, with 12 bases separating them. The CDR3 runs to 15 residues. CDR3 sequence (DNA): TGTGCCAGCAGCGCAAGGTTGAGCTCCTACAATGAGCAGTTCTTC. It specifies CASSARLSSYNEQFF.

This clonotype was seen more than once but under ten times. The J gene is TRBJ2-3, the V gene TRBV2, with 8 bases fitting TRBD1. Germline values: CDR1 SNHLY, CDR2 FYNNEI. V shed 1 base, J shed 2 bases, and the junction held 2 bases outside the gene matches. This CDR3 has 15 amino acids. In DNA, the CDR3 is TGTGCCAGCAGTGAAGGGACAGGGCTCACAGATACGCAGTATTTT. This sequence encodes CASSEGTGLTDTQYF.

The V and J genes are TRBV6-4 and TRBJ2-3; D call uncertain. Germline CDR1 and CDR2: MRHNA and SNTAGT. This CDR3 has 13 amino acids. The V end lost 3 bases, the J end lost 11 bases, and 15 bases lay between the germline ends. CDR3 in amino acids: CASSESRASRQYF. The DNA of the CDR3 is TGTGCCAGCAGTGAAAGTAGGGCTTCAAGGCAGTATTTT.

This clonotype was counted many times. The V gene is TRBV7-9, the J gene TRBJ2-2; no clear D gene. There are 14 residues in the CDR3. V shed 6 bases and J shed 0 bases, with 8 bases lying between them. The V gene's germline CDR1 is SEHNR and CDR2 FQNEAQ (reference sequence). The CDR3 is CASSSLSNTGELFF. The CDR3 DNA is TGTGCCAGCAGTAGCCTATCGAACACCGGGGAGCTGTTTTTT.

This chain connects TRBV5-1 to TRBJ2-5; 10 bases are shared with TRBD2. Germline CDR1 and CDR2: SGHRS and YFSETQ. V trimming: 3 bases; J trimming: 1 base; junction bases outside the gene matches: 6. There are 16 residues in the CDR3. The CDR3 nucleotides read TGCGCCAGCAGCTCCATCCAGCGGGGGGGCCAAGAGACCCAGTACTTC. Residues: CASSSIQRGGQETQYF.

V gene TRBV10-3 combines with J gene TRBJ2-1, with D unresolved. Trimming stripped 3 bases from V and 11 bases from J, with 8 bases between. The CDR3 sequence is 11 residues long. Per germline, CDR1 ENHRY and CDR2 SYGVKD. The CDR3 region is CAISEDQQQFF. In DNA, the CDR3 is TGTGCCATCAGTGAAGACCAGCAGCAGTTCTTC.

The chain has TRBV2 and TRBJ1-4, with unresolved D. Germline CDR1 and CDR2: SNHLY and FYNNEI. The CDR3 is made up of 16 amino acids. With 3 bases removed from V and 4 bases from J, the gap between germline ends came to 15 bases. The chain's CDR3 is CASSENGGSYNEKLFF. In nucleotides, the CDR3 is TGTGCCAGCAGTGAGAATGGCGGTTCATATAATGAAAAACTGTTTTTT.

The CDR3 here is CASSPAVNSGANVLTF. In DNA form, the CDR3 reads TGCGCCAGCAGCCCGGCGGTCAACTCTGGGGCCAACGTCCTGACTTTC. The rearrangement joins TRBV5-1 to TRBJ2-6, with D unresolved. Germline V gene data show CDR1 as SGHRS and CDR2 as YFSETQ. V shed 4 bases and J shed 0 bases, with 11 bases lying between them. The CDR3 runs 16 residues.

This clonotype has only a few counts. The chain is built from TRBV19 and TRBJ2-7, with D unresolved. Germline CDR1 LNHDA, CDR2 SQIVND (reference sequence). The CDR3 is 13 residues long. Deletions cut 3 bases from V and 0 bases from J, with 6 bases between. The CDR3 sequence is CASSMWDSYEQYF. CDR3 nucleotide sequence: TGTGCCAGTAGTATGTGGGACTCCTACGAGCAGTACTTC.

This clonotype has just one count. The CDR3 loop reads CASRDSGDWNEQFF. The CDR3 DNA is TGTGCCAGCAGAGACTCGGGAGACTGGAATGAGCAGTTCTTC. The rearrangement links TRBV6-2 or TRBV6-3 to TRBJ2-1; a weak D match, TRBD2 (6 bases). Germline V gene data show CDR1 as MNHEY and CDR2 as SVGEGT. There are 14 residues in the CDR3. The V end was cut by 6 bases, the J end by 7 bases, with 16 bases between.

The chain links TRBV25-1 to TRBJ1-2; TRBD1 matches at 7 bases. This CDR3 contains 14 residues. Germline values: CDR1 MGHDK, CDR2 SYGVNS. The V and J ends lost 3 bases and 6 bases, in that order; junction bases with no gene match: 7. The CDR3 here is CASSETGQIDGYTF. The CDR3 DNA is TGTGCCAGCAGTGAGACAGGGCAGATAGATGGCTACACCTTC.